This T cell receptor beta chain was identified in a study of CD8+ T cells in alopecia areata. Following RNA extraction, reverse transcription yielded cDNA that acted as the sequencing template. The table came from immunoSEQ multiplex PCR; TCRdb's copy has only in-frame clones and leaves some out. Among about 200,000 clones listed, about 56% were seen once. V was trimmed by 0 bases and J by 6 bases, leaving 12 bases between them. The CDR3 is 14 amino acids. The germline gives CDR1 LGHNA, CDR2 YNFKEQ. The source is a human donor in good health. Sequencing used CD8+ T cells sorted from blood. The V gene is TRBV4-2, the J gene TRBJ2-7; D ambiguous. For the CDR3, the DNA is TGTGCCAGCAGCCAAGATGTGGACCCCACCGAGCAGTACTTC. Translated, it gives CASSQDVDPTEQYF.